This TCR beta chain was retrieved from a study of blood T cell repertoires in COVID-19 (dated by TCRdb to the early 2020s). Some background on the complete study: Samples from collaborators originated in the United States, Italy and Spain and spanned both the acute and convalescent phases of COVID-19. The material from the prospective study consisted of cDNA or gDNA derived from T cells, B-cell-depleted T cells, or PBMCs. Subjects who had been exposed to COVID-19, were actively infected with it, or had recovered from it provided the deeply sampled blood TCRbeta repertoires that made up the dataset. The repertoires were released in a freely available public database meant as a resource for research on the immune response to SARS-CoV-2. Samples came from the ongoing ImmuneRACE study (first 160 participants) plus 1,254 subjects from 6 global collaborators. A de-identified subject ID, COVID-19 status, age in years and sex were almost always included in the sample metadata. Where HLA class I and class II types were available, the types were taken from metadata supplied by the sample provider, not from assay-based typing.

TCRbeta CDR3 regions were amplified from genomic DNA by means of the immunoSEQ Assay, a bias-controlled multiplex PCR. On the study's bioinformatics: The number of nucleated cells in each sample was estimated by amplification of reference gene primers within the assay. To quantify the absolute abundance of each unique TCRbeta CDR3 rearrangement, sequence reads were collapsed and filtered. For each sample, productive Simpson clonality was calculated by taking the square root of Simpson's diversity index across productive rearrangements. What TCRdb holds here is the immuneACCESS table cut down to in-frame rearrangements. Part of the clones is not present; checked against another copy, under half of the missing clones reflect an unresolved V gene, and the others are unexplained. D and trimming were read from the DNA, whereas the V and J calls and clone size are those reported in that table. In all, the sample holds about 100,000 clones, and about 88% of those were seen once. Together, the top ten hold around 3% of the sample.

V is pruned by 6 bases and J by 10 bases, leaving 14 bases of the junction without a gene match. The germline V gene yields MDHEN for CDR1 and SYDVKM for CDR2. The CDR3 runs 15 amino acids, cysteine and phenylalanine included. The read is trimmed to its CDR3 DNA, 45 bases read in frame from base 1. Whole blood was collected in K2EDTA tubes by collaborating institutions according to the institutions' own protocols. For TCRbeta analysis, collaborators shipped samples as frozen whole blood, isolated PBMCs, or DNA extracted from either of those sample types. A remark on this clone: It lacks a known antigen. Base-call qualities are not available, and no considerably larger clone is one nucleotide away.

What the work shows at the level of the full study, not this receptor alone: The quantity of clinical and demographic metadata differed by source and by participant and was supplied without curation.

The sequence links TRBV28 to TRBJ2-1; a stretch of 8 junction bases matches TRBD2. The TCR comes from a woman aged 80 or over with acute or convalescent COVID-19. The sample consisted of peripheral blood. The nucleotides read TGTGCCAGCAGCGCCGGGACTAGGAGTACAGGGGAGCAGTTCTTC. Translated, this gives CASSAGTRSTGEQFF. With the rest looked up from the reference TRBV28 and TRBJ2-1 genes rather than sequenced, the full variable domain is DVKVTQSSRYLVKRTGEKVFLECVQDMDHENMFWYRQDPGLGLRLIYFSYDVKMKEKGDIPEGYSVSREKKERFSLILESASTNQTSMYLCASSAGTRSTGEQFFGPGTRLTVL.